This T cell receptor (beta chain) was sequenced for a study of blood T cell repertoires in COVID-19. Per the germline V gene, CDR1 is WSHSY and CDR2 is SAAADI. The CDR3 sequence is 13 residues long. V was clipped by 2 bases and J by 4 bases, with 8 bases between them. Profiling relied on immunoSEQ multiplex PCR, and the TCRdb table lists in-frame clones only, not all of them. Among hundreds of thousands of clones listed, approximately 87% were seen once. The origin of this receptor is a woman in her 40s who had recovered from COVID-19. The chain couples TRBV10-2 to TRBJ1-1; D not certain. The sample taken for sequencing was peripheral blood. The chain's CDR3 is CASSEVAGTEAFF. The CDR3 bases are TGCGCCAGCAGTGAGGTGGCAGGCACTGAAGCTTTCTTT.